Reported below is one T cell receptor beta chain. Antigen specificity is unknown. This record comes from a study of T cell responses to AZD1222 COVID-19 vaccine. Study conclusions and caveats: It should be noted that donors were predominantly white British and more often female, and clonal diversity was possibly underestimated. Following two doses of AZD1222, Spike-specific TCR breadth and depth rose.

Method: immunoSEQ multiplex PCR; TCRdb's copy keeps in-frame clones and lacks some. The sample has 150,000 to 180,000 clones, about 88% seen once. V lost 4 bases, J lost 1 base, and 2 bases stayed unmatched. The CDR3 runs 15 residues. Germline assignment: CDR1 SGHRS and CDR2 YFSETQ. This TCR came from an adult in good health. The V call is TRBV5-1, the J call TRBJ2-5, with 12 bases that match TRBD2. Sequencing was performed on peripheral blood, taken on day 0 of AZD1222 vaccination. The CDR3 here is CASSRLAGAQETQYF. The CDR3 DNA is TGCGCCAGCAGCCGACTAGCGGGGGCCCAAGAGACCCAGTACTTC.